The clone carrying this T cell receptor (beta chain) came up many times. Its antigen is not known. The data were obtained in a study of T cells after yellow fever vaccination. Study-level findings and limits: Primary-vaccination clones mostly resurfaced post-booster (96% CD4, 85% to 90% CD8).

MiXCR, run by TCRdb on the 5' RACE reads, gives a single entry per CDR3 protein. This sample has around 300,000 distinct CDR3 sequences; around 4.3% occur once, and the top ten carry 15% to 20%. The germline V gene encodes CDR1 SEHNR and CDR2 FQNEAQ (reference sequence). The trim removed 5 bases at V and 7 bases at J, leaving 12 bases unmatched. There are 15 residues in the CDR3. The rearrangement joins TRBV7-9 to TRBJ2-7; 9 nucleotides agree with TRBD1. The sequence was collected from a young man who received the YFV17D yellow fever vaccine. The material was PBMCs, obtained 15 days after the yellow fever booster vaccination. Written as DNA, the CDR3 is TGTGCCAGCAGCACAGCCTGGGACAGGGTTCGGGAGCAGTACTTC. Protein: CASSTAWDRVREQYF.